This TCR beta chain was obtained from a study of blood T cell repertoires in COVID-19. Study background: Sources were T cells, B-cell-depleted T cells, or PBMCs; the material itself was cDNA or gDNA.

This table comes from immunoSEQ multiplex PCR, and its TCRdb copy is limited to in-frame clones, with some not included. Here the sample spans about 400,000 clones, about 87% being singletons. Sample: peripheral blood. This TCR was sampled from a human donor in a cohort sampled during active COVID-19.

This CDR3 reads CASSYRAEGGYTF. For the CDR3, the DNA is TGTGCCAGCAGCTACAGGGCCGAGGGGGGCTACACCTTC. The rearrangement links TRBV27 to TRBJ1-2; weak D call: TRBD1 (6 bases). Germline values: CDR1 MNHEY, CDR2 SMNVEV (reference sequence). There are 13 residues in the CDR3. V lost 6 bases and J lost 8, with 16 bases in between.